Sequencing of this T cell receptor beta chain was carried out in a study of response to subunit inactivated influenza vaccine. Study outcomes and limitations: Researchers suggested that each seasonal influenza vaccination recruits few new T cells.

About this clonotype itself: Its target is not known.

TCRdb re-derived calls from the RT-PCR reads in MiXCR, one entry per CDR3 protein. The repertoire holds approximately 680,000 distinct CDR3 sequences, with approximately 14% as singletons. The sequencing used PBMCs from blood, collected roughly 12 days after vaccination. This clonotype was sampled from a man aged 50 to 60 who received an inactivated influenza vaccine.

The CDR3 nucleotides are TGTGCCAGCAGCCAAGAATGGGACAGGGGTGAAGGCACAGATACGCAGTATTTT. Translation: CASSQEWDRGEGTDTQYF. V is TRBV4-2 and J is TRBJ2-3, with 10 bases fitting TRBD1. Germline assignment: CDR1 LGHNA and CDR2 YNFKEQ. V lost 0 bases, J lost 1 base, and 7 bases stayed unmatched. The CDR3 covers 18 residues.